This T cell receptor beta chain was sequenced during a study of CD8+ T cells in alopecia areata. cDNA reverse transcribed from extracted RNA served as the sequencing template. The method was immunoSEQ multiplex PCR; TCRdb's version includes in-frame clones alone and lacks a portion of them. The data hold around 270,000 clones, with roughly 50% observed a single time. Regarding treatment: oral pan-JAK inhibitor, 5-10 mg twice daily. CDR1 is SEHNR, CDR2 FQNEAQ, per germline (reference sequence). CDR3 size: 15 residues. V lost 4 bases and J 5 bases, leaving 15 bases between the germline ends. Sample: CD4+ T cells sorted from blood, taken at week 24, from a patient treated with tofacitinib. The receptor was isolated from a human donor with alopecia areata. The chain employs TRBV7-9 and TRBJ2-1, with a possible D match to TRBD2 (6 bases). CDR3 DNA sequence: TGTGCCAGCAGCTACACCCGGACTAACAACAATGAGCAGTTCTTC. Amino acids: CASSYTRTNNNEQFF.